Presented here are 27 T cell receptor beta chains from one specimen sequenced in a study of CXCR3-negative and CXCR3-positive naive CD8 T cells. The antigens these receptors bind are not known. Overall study findings and caveats: CXCR3-positive naive cells had more hydrophobic TRB CDR3s than CXCR3-negative naive cells.

UMI-labeled 5' RACE TRB cDNA libraries were prepared from the cells. Using the 5' RACE reads, TCRdb records one entry per CDR3 protein without DNA. The sample has around 63,000 distinct CDR3 sequences. The sequenced material came from naive CXCR3+ CD8+ T cells from blood. Subset meaning: CD45RO-CCR7+CD27+CD95- naive CD8+ T cells expressing CXCR3 (TNR3+). Receptors were obtained from a human donor in good health. Some clones in this sample may be carry-over from other donors' samples.

The rearrangement links TRBV20-1 to TRBJ1-2; TCRdb's D gene call, TRBD1, goes unchecked for lack of DNA. Looked up from germline, CDR1 is DFQATT and CDR2 is SNEGSKA (reference sequence). The CDR3 is 13 residues long. Here the CDR3 reads CSATTGGNYGYTF.

The V and J genes are TRBV6-4 and TRBJ1-1; TCRdb calls TRBD1, which cannot be checked without DNA. CDR1 MRHNA and CDR2 SNTAGT come from the germline V gene. The length of the CDR3 is 16 residues. Here the CDR3 reads CASSDPGPKPNTEAFF.

The V call is TRBV5-4, the J call TRBJ2-7; there is no DNA to check the TCRdb D call of TRBD1. CDR3 length: 13 residues. Germline V lookup: CDR1 SGHNT, CDR2 YYREEE (reference sequence). The CDR3 loop reads CASSFSGGHEQYF.

The chain has TRBV6-2 or TRBV6-3 and TRBJ1-2. Germline loops: CDR1 MNHEY, CDR2 SVGEGT. The CDR3 covers 16 residues. The CDR3 is CASSHPTGDLNYGYTF.

The rearrangement joins TRBV29-1 to TRBJ2-7; the D gene TCRdb calls, TRBD1, cannot be checked with no DNA. This CDR3 comprises 14 residues. Germline V gene lookup returns CDR1 SQVTM and CDR2 ANQGSEA. The chain's CDR3 is CSVRRQDPTHEQYF.

J is TRBJ2-5 and V is TRBV4-1; TCRdb's D call of TRBD1 is untestable without DNA. CDR1 MGHRA and CDR2 YSYEKL come from the germline V gene. This CDR3 has 17 residues. CDR3 residues: CASSQEGRGVLGETQYF.

The chain carries TRBV28 and TRBJ2-7; absent DNA, TCRdb's TRBD2 call cannot be checked. Germline loops: CDR1 MDHEN, CDR2 SYDVKM. The CDR3 loop spans 14 amino acids. CDR3 amino acids: CASSSPSGSSEQYF. Using reference TRBV28 and TRBJ2-7 for the parts outside the CDR3, the full variable domain is DVKVTQSSRYLVKRTGEKVFLECVQDMDHENMFWYRQDPGLGLRLIYFSYDVKMKEKGDIPEGYSVSREKKERFSLILESASTNQTSMYLCASSSPSGSSEQYFGPGTRLTVT.

The V and J genes are TRBV29-1 and TRBJ2-7; TCRdb outputs TRBD1, but without DNA this stays unchecked. Germline V gene lookup returns CDR1 SQVTM and CDR2 ANQGSEA. The CDR3 is 13 amino acids. The CDR3 reads CSVAYRGSYEQYF.

The genes are TRBV10-3 and TRBJ2-1; TCRdb names TRBD2, which stays unverified in the absence of DNA. The CDR3 covers 15 residues. Germline loops: CDR1 ENHRY, CDR2 SYGVKD. Here the CDR3 reads CAISDLAGEINEQFF.

The chain combines TRBV20-1 with TRBJ1-2; TCRdb gives TRBD1 as the D gene, but with no DNA this cannot be confirmed. Germline V gene data show CDR1 as DFQATT and CDR2 as SNEGSKA (reference sequence). This CDR3 region has 11 residues. The CDR3 spells CSARPQGGYTF.

The CDR3 protein is CSAREDRGHNEQFF. V gene TRBV20-1 combines with J gene TRBJ2-1; TCRdb's D call, TRBD1, is unchecked because there is no DNA. The V gene's germline CDR1 is DFQATT and CDR2 SNEGSKA (reference sequence). The CDR3 has 14 amino acids.

The rearrangement joins TRBV25-1 to TRBJ1-2; TCRdb selects TRBD1, and the lack of DNA leaves this call unchecked. This CDR3 is built from 15 residues. Germline CDR1 is MGHDK and CDR2 is SYGVNS. CDR3: CASSEYGQGYFGYTF.

The chain's CDR3 is CSVESDNNYEQYF. This rearrangement joins TRBV29-1 to TRBJ2-7; TCRdb's assignment of TRBD1 cannot be checked, as there is no DNA. The CDR3 is 13 residues long. The germline V gene encodes CDR1 SQVTM and CDR2 ANQGSEA.

The J gene is TRBJ2-1, the V gene TRBV4-1; TCRdb names TRBD1, which stays unverified in the absence of DNA. Germline CDR1 and CDR2: MGHRA and YSYEKL. The CDR3 runs 15 residues. CDR3 loop: CASRPGTGLGNEQFF.

The V and J genes are TRBV12-3 or TRBV12-4 and TRBJ2-7; no DNA is available, so the TRBD1 call from TCRdb remains unchecked. CDR3 length: 16 amino acids. CDR3 region: CASSLGGGGSSYEQYF.

The genes are TRBV29-1 and TRBJ2-7; TCRdb gives TRBD1 as the D gene, but with no DNA this cannot be confirmed. From germline, CDR1 is SQVTM and CDR2 ANQGSEA. The CDR3 sequence is 14 residues long. CDR3 in amino acids: CSVRGTGESYEQYF.

CDR3 residues: CASSLPGGLNTEAFF. This chain joins TRBV12-3 or TRBV12-4 and TRBJ1-1; TCRdb names TRBD1, which stays unverified in the absence of DNA. CDR3 length: 15 residues.

This clonotype is deemed medium-sized by its frequency. This sequence joins TRBV24-1 and TRBJ2-1; no DNA is available, so the TRBD1 call from TCRdb remains unchecked. The CDR3 is 18 amino acids. CDR1 and CDR2 (germline): KGHDR, SFDVKD. The CDR3: CATSDFRPGTSSYNEQFF.

The chain has TRBV7-9 and TRBJ2-1; TCRdb selects TRBD2, and the lack of DNA leaves this call unchecked. The CDR3 covers 14 residues. The germline V gene has CDR1 SEHNR and CDR2 FQNEAQ (reference sequence). The CDR3 spells CASSFGTSRNEQFF.

This chain joins TRBV4-2 and TRBJ2-3; TCRdb calls TRBD1, which cannot be checked without DNA. Germline V lookup: CDR1 LGHNA, CDR2 YNFKEQ. The CDR3 is 16 amino acids. CDR3: CASSQEPGADADTQYF.

The chain joins TRBV7-9 to TRBJ2-3; absent DNA, TCRdb's TRBD2 call cannot be checked. This CDR3 has 16 residues. Germline lookup yields CDR1 SEHNR and CDR2 FQNEAQ (reference sequence). The CDR3 sequence: CASSSPSGRALDTQYF.

The chain is built from TRBV29-1 and TRBJ1-3. The germline V gene encodes CDR1 SQVTM and CDR2 ANQGSEA. The CDR3 sequence is 13 residues long. The CDR3 here is CSAELASGNTIYF.

The genes are TRBV11-2 and TRBJ2-2. Germline V CDR1 and CDR2: SGHAT, FQNNGV. The length of the CDR3 is 12 residues. CDR3 protein: CASSLTAGELFF.

V usage is TRBV27 and J usage is TRBJ2-7; TCRdb gives TRBD1 as the D gene, but with no DNA this cannot be confirmed. Germline CDR1 MNHEY, CDR2 SMNVEV (reference sequence). CDR3 length equals 14 residues. The CDR3: CASSLRQGAYEQYF.

This chain joins TRBV7-9 and TRBJ2-5. The CDR3 runs to 12 residues. Germline V lookup: CDR1 SEHNR, CDR2 FQNEAQ (reference sequence). CDR3 loop: CASSFPQETQYF.

The CDR3 is CASSLPGTVGELFF. This chain links TRBV7-3 with TRBJ2-2; TCRdb designates TRBD1, a call that cannot be tested without DNA. Germline CDR1 SGHTA, CDR2 FQGTGA. CDR3 length equals 14 residues.

The V gene is TRBV7-2, the J gene TRBJ1-1. This CDR3 is 12 amino acids long. The germline V gene encodes CDR1 SGHTA and CDR2 FQGNSA. The CDR3 reads CASSGFRHEAFF.